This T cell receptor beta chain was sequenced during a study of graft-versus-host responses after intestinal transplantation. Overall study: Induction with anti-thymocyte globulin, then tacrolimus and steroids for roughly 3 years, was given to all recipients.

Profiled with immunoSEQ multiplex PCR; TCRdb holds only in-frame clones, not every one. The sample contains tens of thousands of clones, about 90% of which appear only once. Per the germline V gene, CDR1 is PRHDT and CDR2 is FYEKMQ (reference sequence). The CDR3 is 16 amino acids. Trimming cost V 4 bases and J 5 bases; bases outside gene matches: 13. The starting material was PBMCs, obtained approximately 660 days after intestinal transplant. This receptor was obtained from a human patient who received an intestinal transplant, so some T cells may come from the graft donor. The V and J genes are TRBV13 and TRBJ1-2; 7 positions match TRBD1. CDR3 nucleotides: TGTGCCAGCAGCTCGGTAGATCACAGGGGTCGTTATGGCTACACCTTC. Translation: CASSSVDHRGRYGYTF.